This T cell receptor beta chain was observed in a study of OX40 agonist ivuxolimab in advanced cancers. Study-level background: Subjects had a mean age of around 60 years, with a range of roughly 23 to 79; more than 75% were male.

Systemic immunosuppression or a history of autoimmune disease excluded patients. CDR1 is MDHEN and CDR2 is SYDVKM in the germline V gene. This CDR3 contains 14 residues. The germline V and J ends were trimmed by 3 bases and 2 bases, with 11 bases remaining between them. TCRdb's table, derived via immunoSEQ multiplex PCR, lists solely in-frame clones and lacks some. The data show 85,000 or so clones, approximately 86% seen once. The chain links TRBV28 to TRBJ2-7, with D tentatively TRBD1 (6 bases). This clonotype originated in an adult with an advanced solid tumor such as melanoma, head and neck, liver or kidney cancer. The sequencing here drew on CD4+ or CD8+ T cells sorted from blood, taken in a trial of the OX40 agonist ivuxolimab. CDR3 loop: CASSLTGQAYEQYF. The CDR3 nucleotides are TGTGCCAGCAGTTTGACGGGACAAGCCTACGAGCAGTACTTC.